One sample yielded the 2 T cell receptor beta chains listed below, sequenced in a study of cytomegalovirus exposure and HLA in healthy donors. The primer mix had 60 Vbeta and 13 Jbeta primers. The repertoire was sequenced with immunoSEQ multiplex PCR; TCRdb's copy has only in-frame clones and lacks some. The table has approximately 130,000 clones, approximately 80% seen once. Sequencing was performed on PBMCs. The receptors originated from a woman aged 40 to 50 in good health and CMV-seronegative.

This clone occurred once. The CDR3 protein is CASSSPWGGEEDGYTF. CDR3 bases: TGTGCCAGCAGTTCTCCGTGGGGGGGAGAAGAGGATGGCTACACCTTC. The chain combines TRBV6-6 with TRBJ1-2; weak D call: TRBD1 (5 bases). Germline lookup yields CDR1 MNHNY and CDR2 SVGAGI (reference sequence). The CDR3 length is 16 residues. Trimming took 4 bases from V and 6 from J, leaving 21 bases between them.

The gene calls are TRBV14 and TRBJ2-7; 7 bases agree with TRBD2. Trimming at V came to 0 bases and at J to 2 bases, leaving 4 bases not matched to a gene. CDR1 and CDR2 (germline): SGHDN, FVKESK. The CDR3 contains 15 residues. The chain's CDR3 is CASSQEAGLPYEQYF. The CDR3 DNA reads as TGTGCCAGCAGCCAAGAAGCGGGGTTACCCTACGAGCAGTACTTC.